This TCR beta chain was captured in a study of technical replicates of blood from several donors. Sequenced by immunoSEQ multiplex PCR; TCRdb stores in-frame clones only, minus some. In the table there are tens of thousands of clones, roughly 96% of which are singletons. After removal of 3 bases from V and 4 bases from J, the junction contained 1 base not matched to a gene. The V gene's germline CDR1 is LNHNV and CDR2 YYDKDF (reference sequence). The CDR3 length is 14 residues. This chain uses TRBV15 with TRBJ1-5; TRBD1 matches 9 bases. This sequence was found in a human donor in good health. The specimen was T cells isolated from PBMCs. The CDR3 DNA is TGTGCCACCAGCAGCGGGACAGGGAATCAGCCCCAGCATTTT. Translated: CATSSGTGNQPQHF.